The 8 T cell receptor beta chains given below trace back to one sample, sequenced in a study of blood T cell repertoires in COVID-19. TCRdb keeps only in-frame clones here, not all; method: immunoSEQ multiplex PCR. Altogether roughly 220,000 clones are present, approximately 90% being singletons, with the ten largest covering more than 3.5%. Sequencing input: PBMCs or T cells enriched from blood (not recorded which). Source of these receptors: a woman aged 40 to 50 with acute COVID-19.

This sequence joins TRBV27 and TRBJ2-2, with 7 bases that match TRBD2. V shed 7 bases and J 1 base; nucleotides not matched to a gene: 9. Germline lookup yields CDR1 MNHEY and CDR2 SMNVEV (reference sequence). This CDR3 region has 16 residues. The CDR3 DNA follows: TGTGCCAGCACCCTCCTGCGGGGGTTGAACACCGGGGAGCTGTTTTTT. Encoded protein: CASTLLRGLNTGELFF.

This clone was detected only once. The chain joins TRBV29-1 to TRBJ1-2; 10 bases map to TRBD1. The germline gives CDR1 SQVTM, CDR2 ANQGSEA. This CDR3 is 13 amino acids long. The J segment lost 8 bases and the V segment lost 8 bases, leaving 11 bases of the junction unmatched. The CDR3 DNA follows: TGCAGCATCCCCCGGACAGGGGGAGACGGCTACACCTTC. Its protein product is CSIPRTGGDGYTF.

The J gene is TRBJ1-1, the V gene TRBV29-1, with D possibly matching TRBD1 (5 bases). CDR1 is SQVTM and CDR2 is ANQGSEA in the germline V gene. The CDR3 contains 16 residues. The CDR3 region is CRGGFDSQNMNTEAFF. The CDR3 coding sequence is TGCAGGGGGGGGTTTGACAGCCAGAATATGAACACTGAAGCTTTCTTT. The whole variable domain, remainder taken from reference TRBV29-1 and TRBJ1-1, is SAVISQKPSRDICQRGTSLTIQCQVDSQVTMMFWYRQQPGQSLTLIATANQGSEATYESGFVIDKFPISRPNLTFSTLTVSNMSPEDSSIYLCRGGFDSQNMNTEAFFGQGTRLTVV.

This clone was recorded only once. CDR3 residues: CASSGTGGYTF. CDR3 nucleotides: TGTGCCAGCAGTGGAACGGGGGGCTACACCTTC. The rearrangement joins TRBV25-1 to TRBJ1-2, with D unresolved. The CDR3 has 11 amino acids. V lost 4 bases and J lost 8, with 8 bases in between. The germline gives CDR1 MGHDK, CDR2 SYGVNS.

For the CDR3, the DNA is TGTGCCAGCAGCTTGGGTCAGGGGAATTCACCCCTCCACTTT. It translates to CASSLGQGNSPLHF. The chain employs TRBV5-8 and TRBJ1-6; perhaps TRBD1 as D (6 bases). The CDR3 contains 14 residues. CDR1 SGHTS and CDR2 YDEGEE come from the germline V gene. The V end lost 0 bases, the J end lost 7 bases, and 8 bases lay between the germline ends.

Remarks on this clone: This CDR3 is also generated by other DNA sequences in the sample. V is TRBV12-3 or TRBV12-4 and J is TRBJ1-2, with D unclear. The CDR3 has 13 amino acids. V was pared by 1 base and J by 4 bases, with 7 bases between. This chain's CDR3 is CASSLVSGYGYTF. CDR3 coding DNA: TGTGCCAGCAGTTTAGTATCCGGCTATGGCTACACCTTC.

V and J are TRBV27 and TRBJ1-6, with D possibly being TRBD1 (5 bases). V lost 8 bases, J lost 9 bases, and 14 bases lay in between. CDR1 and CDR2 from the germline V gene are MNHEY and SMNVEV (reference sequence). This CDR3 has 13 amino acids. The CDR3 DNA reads TGTGCCAGCCGGGGCGGCGGGAGTTCACCCCTCCACTTT. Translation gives CASRGGGSSPLHF.

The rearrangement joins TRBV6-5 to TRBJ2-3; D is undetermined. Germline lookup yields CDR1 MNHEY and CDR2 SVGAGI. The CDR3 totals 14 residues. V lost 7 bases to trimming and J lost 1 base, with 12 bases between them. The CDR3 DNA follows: TGTGCCAGCACCACCCTGGGCGGCACAGATACGCAGTATTTT. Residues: CASTTLGGTDTQYF.